The 29 T cell receptor beta chains reported below all come from one sample, sequenced in a study of relationships among human T cell subsets. The T cell receptor alpha and beta CDR3 regions were amplified from mRNA by semiquantitative ARM-PCR. ARM-PCR used tagged nested gene-specific primers, then communal superprimers for exponential amplification. TCRdb independently ran MiXCR on the multiplex PCR reads; one entry per CDR3 protein. Here the sample spans roughly 7,400 distinct CDR3 sequences, just under 70% being singletons. Anti-CD45RA microbeads isolated naive and transitional T cells from pooled CD4+ and CD8+ cells. The sequenced sample was naive and transitional (CD45RA+) T cells sorted from blood. The receptors come from a man aged 35 to 55 in good health.

The genes are TRBV7-9 and TRBJ1-4; 7 positions match TRBD1. V dropped 6 bases and J dropped 5; count of bases not matched to a gene: 9. Germline CDR1 and CDR2: SEHNR and FQNEAQ (reference sequence). The CDR3 totals 15 residues. The CDR3 nucleotides read TGTGCCAGCAGGGAAAGGGGGCAGGGCAATGAAAAACTGTTTTTT. Encoded protein: CASRERGQGNEKLFF.

V is TRBV12-3 or TRBV12-4 and J is TRBJ2-1, with TRBD1 matching 9 bases. V was clipped by 6 bases and J by 8 bases; unmatched bases: 8. The CDR3 runs to 14 residues. CDR3 sequence reads: CASSSDRTGDEQFF. The CDR3 nucleotides read TGTGCCAGCAGCTCAGACAGGACAGGGGATGAGCAGTTCTTC.

The genes are TRBV11-2 and TRBJ2-7; D assignment may be TRBD1 or TRBD2 (5 bases each). Germline V gene sequence: CDR1 SGHAT, CDR2 FQNNGV. The CDR3 sequence is 16 residues long. Trimming took off 2 bases at V and 4 bases at J, with 18 bases between the two ends. The CDR3 nucleotides read TGTGCCAGCAGCTTATCCGGGACCATCGGAAAATACGAGCAGTACTTC. Translating it yields CASSLSGTIGKYEQYF.

This clonotype was counted between two and nine times. This chain links TRBV24-1 with TRBJ2-3; D is perhaps TRBD2 (5 bases). This CDR3 spans 16 amino acids. Germline V CDR1 and CDR2: KGHDR, SFDVKD. With 3 bases removed from V and 2 bases from J, the gap between germline ends came to 14 bases. The CDR3: CATSDRTLAYTDTQYF. The CDR3 region has the DNA TGTGCCACCAGTGATCGAACTCTAGCTTACACAGATACGCAGTATTTT.

As DNA, the CDR3 is TGTGCCAGCAGTTGGACAGGAAACTATGGCTACACCTTC. Residues: CASSWTGNYGYTF. V and J are TRBV28 and TRBJ1-2; 7 nucleotides match TRBD1. The CDR3 loop spans 13 amino acids. Germline CDR1 is MDHEN and CDR2 is SYDVKM. Trimming removed 4 bases from V and 2 bases from J; junction bases left unmatched: 1.

V is TRBV11-2 and J is TRBJ2-7, with a possible D match to TRBD2 (6 bases). From germline, CDR1 is SGHAT and CDR2 FQNNGV. Trimming took off 1 base at V and 0 bases at J, with 10 bases between the two ends. This CDR3 has 15 residues. The CDR3 loop is CASSLGRDFSYEQYF. In nucleotides, the CDR3 is TGTGCCAGCAGCTTAGGGCGGGATTTCTCCTACGAGCAGTACTTC. The complete variable domain, with remaining parts taken from reference TRBV11-2 and TRBJ2-7, reads EAGVAQSPRYKIIEKRQSVAFWCNPISGHATLYWYQQILGQGPKLLIQFQNNGVVDDSQLPKDRFSAERLKGVDSTLKIQPAKLEDSAVYLCASSLGRDFSYEQYFGPGTRLTVT.

This chain connects TRBV27 to TRBJ2-5; D is possibly TRBD2 (5 bases). Trimming removed 4 bases at V and 5 bases at J, with 14 bases between. Germline values: CDR1 MNHEY, CDR2 SMNVEV (reference sequence). This CDR3 spans 14 amino acids. CDR3 bases: TGTGCCAGCAGTTCCTGGAGCAGGAGGGAGACCCAGTACTTC. This sequence encodes CASSSWSRRETQYF.

The chain uses TRBV28 and TRBJ2-1, with 11 bases that match TRBD2. The V and J ends lost 4 bases and 5 bases, in that order; junction bases with no gene match: 10. CDR1 and CDR2 from the germline V gene are MDHEN and SYDVKM. The CDR3 covers 17 residues. The CDR3 region is CASSSLGLAEQHNEQFF. Here the CDR3 DNA reads TGTGCCAGCAGTTCCCTGGGACTAGCGGAGCAACACAATGAGCAGTTCTTC.

This rearrangement joins TRBV28 to TRBJ2-6; perhaps D is TRBD1 or TRBD2 (6 bases each). CDR1 and CDR2 from the germline V gene are MDHEN and SYDVKM. The V gene lost 5 bases and the J gene lost 1 base, with 15 bases spanning the gap. The CDR3 length is 17 residues. For the CDR3, the DNA is TGTGCCAGCAGTGCAATAGGGGGAGGATCTGGGGCCAACGTCCTGACTTTC. It yields the protein CASSAIGGGSGANVLTF.

V gene TRBV27 combines with J gene TRBJ1-6; D gene unclear. This CDR3 has 11 amino acids. Germline-derived CDR1 and CDR2 are MNHEY and SMNVEV (reference sequence). V lost 3 bases and J lost 8, with 2 bases in between. CDR3 in DNA: TGTGCCAGCAGTTTGGATTCACCCCTCCACTTT. As protein: CASSLDSPLHF.

V usage is TRBV7-9 and J usage is TRBJ2-7; D perhaps matches TRBD1 (5 bases). CDR1 is SEHNR and CDR2 is FQNEAQ in the germline V gene (reference sequence). The CDR3 runs 13 residues. Trimming stripped 3 bases from V and 2 bases from J, with 8 bases between. The CDR3 sequence is CASSFQGTYEQYF. In DNA, the CDR3 is TGTGCCAGCAGCTTTCAGGGAACCTACGAGCAGTACTTC.

The V and J genes are TRBV11-2 and TRBJ1-2; D unclear. Germline CDR1 and CDR2: SGHAT and FQNNGV. V dropped 0 bases and J dropped 7 bases, with 12 bases sitting between them. CDR3 length: 14 residues. CDR3 DNA sequence: TGTGCCAGCAGCTTAGATATGAGGGCGGGTGGCTACACCTTC. As protein: CASSLDMRAGGYTF.

The chain couples TRBV7-3 to TRBJ1-1; D remains ambiguous. Trimming left V 0 bases short and J 3 bases short, with 11 bases between. Germline CDR1 SGHTA, CDR2 FQGTGA. The CDR3 runs to 15 residues. In nucleotides, the CDR3 is TGTGCCAGCAGCTTAACAGTTGGCAGTTACACTGAAGCTTTCTTT. It codes for CASSLTVGSYTEAFF.

This clonotype has only one observation. This chain connects TRBV4-1 to TRBJ2-1; 9 positions match TRBD2. The germline CDR1 and CDR2 sequences are MGHRA and YSYEKL. The CDR3 loop spans 18 amino acids. V trimming: 3 bases; J trimming: 8 bases; junction bases outside the gene matches: 17. CDR3 loop: CASSHLGLARGEMHEQFF. The CDR3 region has the DNA TGCGCCAGCAGCCACCTTGGACTAGCGAGAGGAGAGATGCATGAGCAGTTCTTC.

This chain connects TRBV5-1 to TRBJ2-3, with TRBD1 as a possible D gene (5 bases). In germline, CDR1 is SGHRS, CDR2 YFSETQ. This CDR3 has 15 amino acids. V was trimmed by 0 bases and J by 3 bases, leaving 11 bases between them. CDR3: CASSLDQGRTDTQYF. The CDR3 nucleotides read TGCGCCAGCAGCTTGGACCAGGGTCGGACAGATACGCAGTATTTT.

The chain couples TRBV27 to TRBJ2-1; 7 bases agree with TRBD1. Germline lookup yields CDR1 MNHEY and CDR2 SMNVEV (reference sequence). J gave up 6 bases and V 4 bases, and 12 bases lay outside the gene matches. CDR3 size: 16 residues. CDR3 in DNA: TGTGCCAGCAGTTCCTTACAGGGGTCCCTTGGCAATGAGCAGTTCTTC. It specifies CASSSLQGSLGNEQFF.

J is TRBJ2-7 and V is TRBV19; TRBD2 matches at 11 bases. The CDR3 is 14 residues long. Germline CDR1 is LNHDA and CDR2 is SQIVND (reference sequence). With 6 bases clipped from V and 0 bases from J, the junction kept 1 base outside the gene matches. DNA of the CDR3: TGTGCCAGTAGCACTAGCGGGAGCTCCTACGAGCAGTACTTC. Its translation is CASSTSGSSYEQYF.

This clonotype was seen more than once but under ten times. This rearrangement joins TRBV2 to TRBJ2-5, with 7 bases that match TRBD2. CDR3 length equals 16 residues. V trimming: 7 bases; J trimming: 1 base; junction bases outside the gene matches: 12. Germline lookup yields CDR1 SNHLY and CDR2 FYNNEI. CDR3 bases: TGTGCCAGCACCGAGGATTTAGCGGGTACCCAAGAGACCCAGTACTTC. Residues: CASTEDLAGTQETQYF.

The chain is built from TRBV28 and TRBJ1-5; a possible D gene is TRBD1 (5 bases). The CDR3 length is 15 residues. V was shortened by 8 bases and J by 6 bases, with 20 bases between the two germline ends. Germline lookup yields CDR1 MDHEN and CDR2 SYDVKM. The CDR3 region has the DNA TGTGCCAGCCTCACCGGTGGGGGGAGCGTTCAGCCCCAGCATTTT. Protein sequence: CASLTGGGSVQPQHF.

A remark on this clonotype: The germline gene is not matched at one end of the junction; a read error may be the cause. The CDR3 sequence is CASSFQGSFDERYF. The CDR3 DNA is TGTGCCAGCAGTTTCCAGGGGTCATTTGACGAGCGGTACTTC. The chain has TRBV28 and TRBJ2-7; perhaps TRBD1 as D (6 bases). The CDR3 contains 14 residues. Germline loops: CDR1 MDHEN, CDR2 SYDVKM.

The chain has TRBV7-9 and TRBJ1-1; TRBD1 aligns across 7 bases. This CDR3 region has 12 residues. The V and J ends lost 7 bases and 5 bases, in that order; junction bases with no gene match: 4. From germline, CDR1 is SEHNR and CDR2 FQNEAQ (reference sequence). CDR3 protein: CASTQGGTEAFF. DNA of the CDR3: TGTGCCAGCACCCAGGGGGGGACTGAAGCTTTCTTT.

The chain uses TRBV20-1 and TRBJ2-3, with 10 positions matching TRBD2. Germline V lookup: CDR1 DFQATT, CDR2 SNEGSKA (reference sequence). The CDR3 has 13 residues. V dropped 0 bases and J dropped 9; count of bases not matched to a gene: 3. CDR3 coding DNA: TGCAGTGCTAGAGATGGTAGCGGGAGGACGCAGTATTTT. Translated: CSARDGSGRTQYF.

V usage is TRBV28 and J usage is TRBJ2-7, with 11 bases aligning to TRBD2. Losses at the gene ends were 6 bases for V and 3 bases for J; bases not matched to a gene: 7. The germline V gene has CDR1 MDHEN and CDR2 SYDVKM. The CDR3 length is 15 residues. In DNA form, the CDR3 reads TGTGCCAGCAGGGGTTTTGGGACTAGCGGCTACGAGCAGTACTTC. This translates into CASRGFGTSGYEQYF.

This chain joins TRBV28 and TRBJ2-1, with 11 bases aligning to TRBD2. The CDR3 spans 15 residues. Trimming took 3 bases from V and 2 from J; bases not matched to a gene: 0. From germline, CDR1 is MDHEN and CDR2 SYDVKM. DNA for the CDR3: TGTGCCAGCAGTTTGGGACTAGCGGCCTACAATGAGCAGTTCTTC. Translation gives CASSLGLAAYNEQFF.

This clonotype appeared a few times. The J gene is TRBJ2-1, the V gene TRBV28; TRBD1 matches 7 bases. V trimming: 6 bases; J trimming: 9 bases; junction bases outside the gene matches: 8. Germline CDR1 is MDHEN and CDR2 is SYDVKM. There are 13 residues in the CDR3. CDR3 in amino acids: CASSLTGRIEQFF. For the CDR3, the DNA is TGTGCCAGCAGCCTGACAGGGCGGATTGAGCAGTTCTTC.

The chain is built from TRBV29-1 and TRBJ2-3; a weak D match, TRBD2 (6 bases). V was pared by 4 bases and J by 5 bases, with 7 bases between. Looked up from germline, CDR1 is SQVTM and CDR2 is ANQGSEA. CDR3 length equals 11 residues. The DNA for the CDR3 is TGCAGCGTTGCTAGCGAAGATACGCAGTATTTT. It translates to CSVASEDTQYF.

The gene calls are TRBV7-9 and TRBJ2-5; no definite D call. Germline CDR1 and CDR2: SEHNR and FQNEAQ (reference sequence). CDR3 size: 13 residues. V shed 5 bases and J shed 1 base, with 8 bases lying between them. CDR3 DNA sequence: TGTGCCAGCAGCCCCTCCCTCCAAGAGACCCAGTACTTC. Protein product: CASSPSLQETQYF.

This clonotype has just one count. V and J are TRBV5-1 and TRBJ2-7; 10 bases line up with TRBD2. Trimming took 4 bases from V and 6 from J; bases not matched to a gene: 4. The CDR3 has 13 residues. Germline loops: CDR1 SGHRS, CDR2 YFSETQ. The CDR3, as DNA: TGCGCCAGCAGCCTCGGGACTAGCGCCGAGCAGTACTTC. Translating gives CASSLGTSAEQYF.

The gene calls are TRBV11-1 and TRBJ1-2; D ambiguous. In germline, CDR1 is SGHAT, CDR2 FQDESV (reference sequence). V lost 6 bases to trimming and J lost 6 bases, with 23 bases between them. The CDR3 is 16 amino acids. The CDR3 bases are TGTGCCAGCAGTTTCCTTGGAGGGCGGATGATGGATGGCTACACCTTC. Translation: CASSFLGGRMMDGYTF.